The clone carrying this T cell receptor beta chain was observed a few times. The sample originates from a study of cytomegalovirus exposure and HLA in healthy donors. From germline, CDR1 is MNHNY and CDR2 SVGAGI (reference sequence). The CDR3 extends over 16 amino acids. J gave up 4 bases and V 0 bases, and 7 bases lay outside the gene matches. PCR was performed using 60 Vbeta and 13 Jbeta primers. Generated by immunoSEQ multiplex PCR, the TCRdb table keeps only in-frame clones and is missing some. The table lists about 150,000 clones, roughly 80% of them singletons. This chain uses TRBV6-6 with TRBJ1-2; 8 positions match TRBD1. The clonotype comes from a woman aged 25 to 45 in good health and CMV-seronegative. The sample consisted of PBMCs. The CDR3 loop reads CASSYSTLDRVYGYTF. CDR3 coding DNA: TGTGCCAGCAGTTACTCAACTTTGGACAGGGTCTATGGCTACACCTTC.